The clone carrying this T cell receptor beta chain was counted many times. The antigen is unknown. The data belong to a study of identical twins. General observations from the study: The analysis was cross-sectional rather than longitudinal within donors. Abundant beta clonotypes from cord blood had fewer insertions, unlike memory repertoires, which showed none.

Template switching added a universal primer binding site, and final cDNA carried unique molecular identifiers. One entry per CDR3 protein results from TCRdb running MiXCR on the 5' RACE reads. Of approximately 210,000 distinct CDR3 sequences in the sample, 5.5% to 7.5% are singletons; the top ten hold roughly 15%. CDR1 is SNHLY and CDR2 is FYNNEI in the germline V gene. The CDR3 has 15 amino acids. Unmatched junction bases numbered 9, after V lost 8 bases and J lost 0 bases. These sequences were also reported in another study, on T cells expressing NK-cell markers. That work adds: HCMV seropositivity characterized most of the eight sequenced donors, and seronegativity one.

This receptor was identified in a woman aged 18-29 years in good health. The sequenced sample consisted of CD8+ T cells sorted from blood. This chain connects TRBV2 to TRBJ1-1; 7 bases are a match to TRBD1. In nucleotides, the CDR3 is TGTGCCAGCGGTCGGATAGACAGGGTGAACACTGAAGCTTTCTTT. It is translated as CASGRIDRVNTEAFF.